This T cell receptor (beta chain) appears in the sequencing data of a study of beta chain features in type 1 diabetes. Regarding the study as a whole: TCRB CDR3 length was moderately but significantly reduced in all four CD4+ subsets of Type 1 diabetes patients. Lower insertion and higher deletion counts appeared at VDJ junctions in type 1 diabetes patients. In these data, an HLA type influence on TCRB rearrangement remained unresolved. Patients' naive, central memory and regulatory TCRB repertoires appeared more alike than those of healthy donors.

All of the isolated RNA was reverse transcribed, so expressed TCRB transcripts were sequenced. Data came from immunoSEQ multiplex PCR; TCRdb stores just in-frame clones and leaves some out. Here the sample spans roughly 290,000 clones, around 16% being singletons. Notes on this clone: Its antigen remains unknown.

Sorting that relied on CD45RO/CCR7/CD25/CD127/CD95/CD27 yielded CD4+ naive, central memory, regulatory and stem cell-like memory cells. The CDR3 runs 18 residues. The germline V gene encodes CDR1 SGHRS and CDR2 YFSETQ. After removal of 5 bases from V and 1 base from J, the junction contained 13 bases not matched to a gene. The sequenced sample was naive CD4+ T cells from blood. This clonotype was obtained from a young man with type 1 diabetes. The V call is TRBV5-1, the J call TRBJ2-7; 12 nucleotides align to TRBD1. CDR3 in DNA: TGCGCCAGCAGACCCGTCTCTTGGGACAGGGGGCAATCCTACGAGCAGTACTTC. Its translation: CASRPVSWDRGQSYEQYF. The full variable domain, in which reference TRBV5-1 and TRBJ2-7 provide the parts outside the CDR3, is KAGVTQTPRYLIKTRGQQVTLSCSPISGHRSVSWYQQTPGQGLQFLFEYFSETQRNKGNFPGRFSGRQFSNSRSEMNVSTLELGDSALYLCASRPVSWDRGQSYEQYFGPGTRLTVT.